These 29 T cell receptor beta chains originate from one sample sequenced in a study of T cells in Graves' hyperthyroidism and ophthalmopathy. RNA transcripts served as the template for amplifying TCR beta CDR3 regions. Using the HTBI primer set, a first-round RT-PCR was run on the TCR CDR3. TCRdb ran MiXCR on the multiplex PCR reads and lists one entry per CDR3 protein. The sample records around 400,000 distinct CDR3 sequences, around 16% being singletons. Sequencing was carried out using blood. The receptors were sampled from a woman between 18 and 30 years old with Graves' hyperthyroidism that later progressed to Graves' ophthalmopathy.

This clonotype was seen many times. V and J are TRBV7-9 and TRBJ2-3; a possible D gene is TRBD2 (5 bases). The length of the CDR3 is 18 residues. CDR1 and CDR2 from the germline V gene are SEHNR and FQNEAQ (reference sequence). V was pared by 1 base and J by 2 bases, with 19 bases between. The CDR3 bases are TGTGCCAGCAGCTTAGTAGGGAGTAGCGTAGCCACCACAGATACGCAGTATTTT. This codes for CASSLVGSSVATTDTQYF. The variable domain in full, with the rest retrieved from reference TRBV7-9 and TRBJ2-3, is DTGVSQNPRHKITKRGQNVTFRCDPISEHNRLYWYRQTLGQGPEFLTYFQNEAQLEKSRLLSDRFSAERPKGSFSTLEIQRTEQGDSAMYLCASSLVGSSVATTDTQYFGPGTRLTVL.

In this sample, this clonotype turned up many times. The rearrangement joins TRBV3-1 to TRBJ2-6, with TRBD1 identical over 8 bases. The length of the CDR3 is 17 residues. V trimming: 3 bases; J trimming: 3 bases; junction bases outside the gene matches: 7. Germline-derived CDR1 and CDR2 are LGHDT and YNNKEL (reference sequence). Here the CDR3 DNA reads TGTGCCAGCAGCCACATCCGGACAGGGAATGGGGCCAACGTCCTGACTTTC. This encodes CASSHIRTGNGANVLTF.

This sequence joins TRBV30 and TRBJ2-7, with a weak D call TRBD2 (6 bases). Between the trimmed V and J ends, which lost 7 bases and 7 bases, there was a span of 17 bases. The CDR3 is 12 residues long. The V gene's germline CDR1 is GTSNPN and CDR2 SVGIG (reference sequence). Here the CDR3 DNA reads TGTGCCTCGAACGCCCGGGAGCGGGAGCAGTACTTC. Translating gives CASNAREREQYF.

This clonotype appeared a few times. The rearrangement joins TRBV4-1 to TRBJ2-2; D may be TRBD1 or TRBD2 (5 bases each). Germline-derived CDR1 and CDR2 are MGHRA and YSYEKL. CDR3 length equals 14 residues. Trimming removed 4 bases from V and 0 bases from J, with 6 bases in between. CDR3 sequence (DNA): TGCGCCAGCAGCCGGGGGTCGAACACCGGGGAGCTGTTTTTT. The encoded protein is CASSRGSNTGELFF.

This clonotype was observed many times. V and J are TRBV5-4 and TRBJ2-5, with 15 nucleotides matching TRBD2. V shed 3 bases and J 4 bases; nucleotides not matched to a gene: 7. CDR1 SGHNT and CDR2 YYREEE come from the germline V gene (reference sequence). This CDR3 region has 17 residues. The CDR3 spells CASSYPRGLAGGETQYF. In DNA, the CDR3 is TGTGCCAGCAGCTACCCCCGGGGACTAGCGGGAGGAGAGACCCAGTACTTC.

In this sample, this clonotype turned up many times. The V and J genes are TRBV28 and TRBJ2-7; TRBD2 matches at 7 bases. V lost 7 bases and J lost 5; bases outside the gene matches: 11. This CDR3 is built from 14 residues. The germline gives CDR1 MDHEN, CDR2 SYDVKM. CDR3: CASTPLLAVHEQYF. The CDR3 DNA sequence: TGTGCCAGCACCCCTCTCCTAGCGGTCCACGAGCAGTACTTC.

This clonotype was recorded many times. The chain links TRBV6-1 to TRBJ2-2, with 7 bases aligning to TRBD1. The ends lost 7 bases at V and 3 bases at J; junction bases unmatched: 5. CDR1 and CDR2 (germline): MNHNS, SASEGT. The CDR3 runs 14 residues. The CDR3: CASNEGADTGELFF. For the CDR3, the DNA is TGTGCCAGCAATGAGGGGGCAGACACCGGGGAGCTGTTTTTT.

Many counts were recorded for this clonotype. The rearrangement links TRBV14 to TRBJ2-1, with TRBD2 identical over 12 bases. The trim removed 1 base at V and 9 bases at J, leaving 13 bases unmatched. The CDR3 totals 18 residues. CDR1 is SGHDN, CDR2 FVKESK, per germline. Here the CDR3 DNA reads TGTGCCAGCAGCCAAGTTCAGTTCCCTAGCGGGAGGGCCGGTGAGCAGTTCTTC. Amino acids: CASSQVQFPSGRAGEQFF.

Many counts were recorded for this clonotype. This chain uses TRBV7-2 with TRBJ2-5, with D unclear. The V gene lost 0 bases and the J gene lost 5 bases, with 4 bases spanning the gap. CDR3 length: 12 amino acids. Per the germline V gene, CDR1 is SGHTA and CDR2 is FQGNSA. Here the CDR3 reads CASSLALETQYF. In nucleotides, the CDR3 is TGTGCCAGCAGCTTAGCGCTGGAGACCCAGTACTTC.

This clonotype was detected many times. V is TRBV2 and J is TRBJ1-1; no firm D call. V was shortened by 4 bases and J by 0 bases, with 9 bases between the two germline ends. The germline V gene encodes CDR1 SNHLY and CDR2 FYNNEI. This CDR3 is 14 amino acids long. The CDR3 coding sequence is TGTGCCAGCAGTGTGAAGGGTTTGAACACTGAAGCTTTCTTT. It translates to CASSVKGLNTEAFF.

This clonotype has more than one count but fewer than ten. Here the CDR3 reads CASSLDGLAYNEQFF. The CDR3 coding sequence is TGTGCCAGCAGCTTGGATGGACTAGCCTACAATGAGCAGTTCTTC. The chain has TRBV5-8 and TRBJ2-1; TRBD2 agrees at 7 bases. CDR3 size: 15 residues. Trimming took 0 bases from V and 2 from J; bases not matched to a gene: 2. Germline-derived CDR1 and CDR2 are SGHTS and YDEGEE.

V gene TRBV6-5 combines with J gene TRBJ2-1; D gene uncertain. Germline values: CDR1 MNHEY, CDR2 SVGAGI. This CDR3 has 15 amino acids. Trimming shortened V by 2 bases and J by 7 bases, and 15 bases separated the two germline ends. CDR3 bases: TGTGCCAGCAGTTACAGGGTGGCCAGTCCTAATGAGCAGTTCTTC. Its protein product is CASSYRVASPNEQFF.

V usage is TRBV19 and J usage is TRBJ2-7; possibly TRBD2 for D (5 bases). Per the germline V gene, CDR1 is LNHDA and CDR2 is SQIVND (reference sequence). V was shortened by 3 bases and J by 3 bases, with 18 bases between the two germline ends. The CDR3 covers 16 residues. The CDR3 loop is CASSILGRGGNYEQYF. The CDR3 DNA is TGTGCCAGTAGTATTTTAGGTCGTGGAGGCAACTACGAGCAGTACTTC.

V gene TRBV19 combines with J gene TRBJ2-1, with unresolved D. Germline loops: CDR1 LNHDA, CDR2 SQIVND (reference sequence). The CDR3 has 12 amino acids. V lost 3 bases to trimming and J lost 11 bases, with 11 bases between them. As DNA, the CDR3 is TGTGCCAGTAGTATTTTAGCCCAGCAGCAGTTCTTC. This encodes CASSILAQQQFF.

Many counts were recorded for this clonotype. This chain links TRBV3-1 with TRBJ2-5; TRBD2 matches at 10 bases. Trimming removed 2 bases from V and 3 bases from J; junction bases left unmatched: 0. The CDR3 runs to 14 residues. Germline V gene sequence: CDR1 LGHDT, CDR2 YNNKEL (reference sequence). This CDR3 is CASSQTSGKETQYF. The DNA of the CDR3 is TGTGCCAGCAGCCAAACTAGCGGGAAAGAGACCCAGTACTTC.

The V gene is TRBV24-1, the J gene TRBJ2-1; no clear D gene. The germline V gene has CDR1 KGHDR and CDR2 SFDVKD. The CDR3 runs 14 residues. Trimming left V 5 bases short and J 5 bases short, with 12 bases between. The CDR3 DNA is TGTGCCACCAGTGGCTGGAACTATGACAATGAGCAGTTCTTC. Residues: CATSGWNYDNEQFF.

The rearrangement uses TRBV6-1 and TRBJ2-5; TRBD1 or TRBD2 may be the D gene (5 bases each). The CDR3 totals 13 residues. V gave up 5 bases and J gave up 4 bases, with 11 bases separating them. The germline CDR1 and CDR2 sequences are MNHNS and SASEGT. The CDR3 sequence: CASSWDGRETQYF. The CDR3 bases are TGTGCCAGCAGTTGGGACGGCCGAGAGACCCAGTACTTC.

Many counts were recorded for this clonotype. This chain uses TRBV20-1 with TRBJ1-1; D ambiguous. V gave up 2 bases and J gave up 0 bases, with 16 bases separating them. The CDR3 length is 16 residues. The V gene's germline CDR1 is DFQATT and CDR2 SNEGSKA (reference sequence). The CDR3 DNA reads as TGCAGTGCTAGATGGGAGGTTTACAGCTTGAACACTGAAGCTTTCTTT. Translated, it gives CSARWEVYSLNTEAFF.

In its sample, this clonotype was seen once. V gene TRBV5-4 combines with J gene TRBJ2-2; 11 bases map to TRBD1. Germline V CDR1 and CDR2: SGHNT, YYREEE (reference sequence). Trimming took 3 bases from V and 4 from J; bases not matched to a gene: 8. The length of the CDR3 is 17 residues. The CDR3 DNA is TGTGCCAGCAGCTGGGACAGGGGGAACATTAGCACCGGGGAGCTGTTTTTT. Encoded protein: CASSWDRGNISTGELFF.

Comment on this clonotype: Given a much more abundant clone one base away, this may be a read error. The chain is built from TRBV28 and TRBJ1-4; weak D call: TRBD1 (5 bases). Germline assignment: CDR1 MDHEN and CDR2 SYDVKM. This CDR3 has 15 residues. CDR3 amino acids: CASNTQAATNGKLFF. CDR3 in DNA: TGTGCCAGCAACACACAGGCGGCAACTAATGGAAAACTGTTTTTT. Filled out from reference TRBV28 and TRBJ1-4, the complete variable domain reads DVKVTQSSRYLVKRTGEKVFLECVQDMDHENMFWYRQDPGLGLRLIYFSYDVKMKEKGDIPEGYSVSREKKERFSLILESASTNQTSMYLCASNTQAATNGKLFFGSGTQLSVL.

This clonotype has a count of ten or more. V is TRBV20-1 and J is TRBJ1-5; TRBD1 is a possible D gene (5 bases). Germline CDR1 DFQATT, CDR2 SNEGSKA (reference sequence). The V and J ends lost 6 bases and 5 bases respectively, with 17 bases between them. This CDR3 is 14 amino acids long. The CDR3 sequence is CSASTRDFDQPQHF. As DNA, the CDR3 is TGCAGTGCCTCCACCAGGGATTTTGATCAGCCCCAGCATTTT.

In its sample, this clonotype was seen many times. The V and J genes are TRBV6-1 and TRBJ1-3, with D perhaps matching TRBD1 (5 bases). Germline V gives CDR1 MNHNS, CDR2 SASEGT. Trimming cost V 7 bases and J 0 bases, with 13 bases left between them. This CDR3 has 15 residues. Written as DNA, the CDR3 is TGTGCCAGCAAGGTGGGGCGGAACTCTGGAAACACCATATATTTT. This sequence encodes CASKVGRNSGNTIYF.

This clonotype was seen many times. The J gene is TRBJ1-5, the V gene TRBV30; a possible D gene is TRBD1 (5 bases). The CDR3 totals 13 residues. With 0 bases removed from V and 6 bases from J, the gap between germline ends came to 9 bases. Germline CDR1 and CDR2: GTSNPN and SVGIG (reference sequence). The CDR3 sequence is CAWSVMRGQPQHF. CDR3 DNA: TGTGCCTGGAGTGTCATGAGGGGTCAGCCCCAGCATTTT.

In its sample, this clonotype was seen many times. The rearrangement links TRBV5-1 to TRBJ2-1, with a tentative D call TRBD1 (5 bases). The CDR3 length is 14 residues. V lost 1 base to trimming and J lost 2 bases, with 7 bases between them. Germline values: CDR1 SGHRS, CDR2 YFSETQ. CDR3 amino acids: CASSLRTPYNEQFF. In DNA form, the CDR3 reads TGCGCCAGCAGCTTGAGGACACCCTACAATGAGCAGTTCTTC.

In this sample, this clonotype turned up a few times. The rearrangement links TRBV27 to TRBJ2-1; 11 nucleotides align to TRBD1. This CDR3 region has 16 residues. V shed 0 bases, J shed 6 bases, and the junction held 4 bases outside the gene matches. Germline lookup yields CDR1 MNHEY and CDR2 SMNVEV (reference sequence). Here the CDR3 reads CASSLSTGTGGNEQFF. CDR3 DNA: TGTGCCAGCAGTTTATCGACGGGGACAGGGGGCAATGAGCAGTTCTTC.

In this sample, this clonotype turned up many times. This chain uses TRBV12-3 or TRBV12-4 with TRBJ2-1; 9 nucleotides line up with TRBD2. The V segment lost 7 bases and the J segment 10 bases; nucleotides outside the gene matches: 11. There are 14 residues in the CDR3. CDR3 loop: CASTGGRGRVEQFF. As DNA, the CDR3 is TGTGCCAGCACCGGCGGGAGGGGCAGGGTCGAGCAGTTCTTC.

This clonotype was detected a few times. The chain joins TRBV20-1 to TRBJ2-7; D is perhaps TRBD1 (6 bases). CDR1 and CDR2 from the germline V gene are DFQATT and SNEGSKA (reference sequence). V lost 3 bases and J lost 0, with 9 bases in between. The length of the CDR3 is 13 residues. The CDR3 region is CSASNRASYEQYF. In DNA, the CDR3 is TGCAGTGCTAGTAACAGGGCCTCCTACGAGCAGTACTTC.

This clonotype was observed many times. The chain uses TRBV7-2 and TRBJ2-1; D is ambiguous. Germline V gene lookup returns CDR1 SGHTA and CDR2 FQGNSA. The CDR3 contains 13 residues. The germline V and J ends were trimmed by 1 base and 6 bases, with 7 bases remaining between them. The DNA of the CDR3 is TGTGCCAGCAGCTTAGGGCAGGCCAATGAGCAGTTCTTC. Its translation: CASSLGQANEQFF.

The sample holds many counts of this clonotype. The V call is TRBV3-1, the J call TRBJ1-1, with 12 bases matching TRBD1. Germline-derived CDR1 and CDR2 are LGHDT and YNNKEL (reference sequence). This CDR3 spans 16 amino acids. With 4 bases clipped from V and 1 base from J, the junction kept 4 bases outside the gene matches. CDR3 bases: TGTGCCAGCAGCCGCGGGGGACAGGGGGCGAACACTGAAGCTTTCTTT. Its protein is CASSRGGQGANTEAFF.